A single sample gave rise to the 25 T cell receptor beta chains below, sequenced in a study of T cells in women clearing cervical HPV infection. Here immunoSEQ multiplex PCR was the method, and the copy in TCRdb shows in-frame clones only, minus some. The sample shows about 34,000 clones, and roughly 1.4% sits with its ten largest clones. Input material: blood buffy coat. These receptors were taken from a woman aged 18-70 years with a cervical HPV16 infection that either progressed to CIN3+ or cleared (not recorded which).

Turning to this clone: Read data end 3 residues before the CDR3 end; the end is taken from the germline J gene. The J gene is TRBJ1-1, the V gene TRBV30; TRBD1 is a possible D gene (6 bases). V lost 0 bases and J 2 bases, leaving 19 bases between the germline ends. The CDR3 runs to 17 residues. Germline loops: CDR1 GTSNPN, CDR2 SVGIG (reference sequence). The CDR3 region is CAWSVPLGGAGNTEAFF. CDR3 bases read: TGTGCCTGGAGTGTACCCCTCGGGGGGGCCGGAAACACTGAA.

This clone is called medium-sized based on its frequency. Read sequence stops 3 residues before the CDR3 end, and the germline J gene provides the missing end. The chain joins TRBV6-4 to TRBJ1-6; the match to TRBD1 covers 7 bases. Germline lookup yields CDR1 MRHNA and CDR2 SNTAGT. V lost 6 bases to trimming and J lost 9 bases; unmatched junction nucleotides: 8. This CDR3 has 14 amino acids. The CDR3 bases that were read are TGTGCCAGCAGCGCCGGGACAGAGGGTTCACCC. This translates into CASSAGTEGSP. In full, the CDR3 reads CASSAGTEGSPLHF.

About this clone itself: The sequence runs out 3 residues before the end of the CDR3; the remainder is reconstructed from the germline J gene. This chain links TRBV12-3 or TRBV12-4 with TRBJ2-1; 7 bases agree with TRBD1. V lost 5 bases, J lost 8 bases, and 9 bases stayed unmatched. This CDR3 comprises 14 residues. The CDR3: CASSPTGWDDEQFF. The sequenced part of the CDR3 DNA is TGTGCCAGCAGTCCGACAGGGTGGGACGATGAG.

On this clone: The observed sequence ends 3 residues before the CDR3 terminus, with the missing tail filled in from the germline J gene. This chain joins TRBV30 and TRBJ2-1; D perhaps matches TRBD2 (6 bases). V dropped 4 bases and J dropped 1 base, with 14 bases sitting between them. Germline V gene lookup returns CDR1 GTSNPN and CDR2 SVGIG (reference sequence). This CDR3 spans 15 amino acids. CDR3 bases read: TGTGCCTGGAACCCACTCGGGGGTTCCTACAATGAG. This sequence encodes CAWNPLGGSYNE. The whole CDR3 region reads CAWNPLGGSYNEQFF.

Comments on this clone: From the germline J gene comes the end of the CDR3, since the read stops 3 residues before it. J is TRBJ1-4 and V is TRBV7-9; 7 bases are a match to TRBD1. The J segment lost 4 bases and the V segment lost 4 bases, leaving 3 bases of the junction unmatched. The CDR3 contains 14 residues. In germline, CDR1 is SEHNR, CDR2 FQNEAQ (reference sequence). The sequenced CDR3 bases are TGTGCCAGCAGCTCGGACAGGCGTAATGAAAAA. Protein: CASSSDRRNEK. The CDR3 in full is CASSSDRRNEKLFF.

With regard to this clone: The read ends 3 residues early relative to the CDR3; the germline J gene fills the gap. The rearrangement links TRBV7-7 to TRBJ2-5; D unclear. Germline V gene sequence: CDR1 SSHAT, CDR2 FNYEAQ (reference sequence). V lost 5 bases, J lost 3 bases, and 13 bases lay in between. The CDR3 is made up of 14 amino acids. The part of the CDR3 DNA that was read is TGTGCCAGCAGCGCCTCCTCTTCGGAAGAGACC. Its translation: CASSASSSEET. The whole CDR3 reads CASSASSSEETQYF.

A word on this clone: The read stops 3 residues short of the end of the CDR3; the missing end is completed from the germline J gene. The V and J genes are TRBV2 and TRBJ2-7; 9 nucleotides align to TRBD1. CDR1 SNHLY and CDR2 FYNNEI come from the germline V gene. J gave up 5 bases and V 6 bases, and 8 bases lay outside the gene matches. CDR3 length: 14 amino acids. CDR3 DNA, as far as it was read: TGTGCCAGCAGCGAGGGACAGGGTTACAACGAG. It is translated as CASSEGQGYNE. From start to end, the CDR3 is CASSEGQGYNEQYF.

In regard to this clone: The read ends 3 residues shy of where the CDR3 ends; the end is completed using the germline J gene. This chain joins TRBV2 and TRBJ2-2; D ambiguous. The CDR3 is 13 residues long. V was cut by 2 bases and J by 6 bases, with 7 bases left in between. CDR1 is SNHLY and CDR2 is FYNNEI in the germline V gene. The covered CDR3 bases are TGTGCCAGCAGTGAACTTTGGCCCGGGGAG. This encodes CASSELWPGE. The CDR3 in full is CASSELWPGELFF.

CDR3 bases read: TGCAGTGTAGACCTTGGGACAGGGGGGATCCACGAG. This gives the protein CSVDLGTGGIHE. The whole CDR3 is CSVDLGTGGIHEQYF. The chain links TRBV20-1 to TRBJ2-7; the match to TRBD1 covers 11 bases. The read falls 3 residues short of the CDR3 end, and the missing part is taken from the germline J gene. Germline lookup yields CDR1 DFQATT and CDR2 SNEGSKA (reference sequence). The CDR3 is made up of 15 amino acids. V gave up 7 bases and J gave up 5 bases; unmatched junction bases: 13.

On this clone itself: The read falls 3 residues short of the CDR3 end, and the missing part is taken from the germline J gene. The gene calls are TRBV20-1 and TRBJ2-7; D remains unclear. The V and J ends lost 6 bases and 1 base respectively, with 19 bases between them. Germline assignment: CDR1 DFQATT and CDR2 SNEGSKA (reference sequence). This CDR3 contains 15 residues. The part of the CDR3 DNA that was read is TGCAGTGCCATGGCTGTGGCTGCAGGTTCCTACGAG. Translated: CSAMAVAAGSYE. The CDR3, in full, reads CSAMAVAAGSYEQYF.

As for this clone: The CDR3 end lies 3 residues beyond the end of the read and is filled in from the germline J gene. The chain joins TRBV19 to TRBJ2-7, with D perhaps matching TRBD1 (6 bases). The germline CDR1 and CDR2 sequences are LNHDA and SQIVND (reference sequence). The CDR3 runs to 13 residues. The ends were cut back, 4 bases at V and 6 bases at J, with 13 bases in the middle. The CDR3 loop is CASSKGEGGEQYF. CDR3 DNA (partial): TGTGCCAGTAGTAAAGGGGAAGGGGGCGAG.

The DNA read from the CDR3 is TGCAGTGCCCGGTTTGAATCGAACACCGGGGAG. Translation gives CSARFESNTGE. In full, the CDR3 is CSARFESNTGELFF. The genes are TRBV20-1 and TRBJ2-2; D is unclear. The sequenced fragment ends 3 residues before the CDR3 boundary, so the rest is inferred from the germline J gene. Trimming removed 6 bases at V and 0 bases at J, with 11 bases between. This CDR3 is built from 14 residues. From germline, CDR1 is DFQATT and CDR2 SNEGSKA (reference sequence).

Note on this clone: The read terminates 3 residues ahead of where the CDR3 ends, so the germline J gene completes it. The V and J genes are TRBV19 and TRBJ1-5; perhaps TRBD1 as D (6 bases). The V end was cut by 5 bases, the J end by 0 bases, with 11 bases between. Germline V lookup: CDR1 LNHDA, CDR2 SQIVND (reference sequence). CDR3 length: 15 amino acids. CDR3: CASSLNRDSNQPQHF. CDR3 bases read: TGTGCCAGTAGTTTAAACAGGGATAGCAATCAGCCC.

With respect to this clone: From the germline J gene comes the end of the CDR3, since the read stops 3 residues before it. V is TRBV19 and J is TRBJ2-2; 7 positions match TRBD2. Germline values: CDR1 LNHDA, CDR2 SQIVND (reference sequence). V gave up 6 bases and J gave up 4 bases; unmatched junction bases: 11. The CDR3 spans 16 residues. The covered CDR3 bases are TGTGCCAGTAGAACTAGCGCACGGGGAGTCACCGGGGAG. This translates into CASRTSARGVTGE. The full-length CDR3 reads as CASRTSARGVTGELFF.

Note on this clone: The read terminates 3 residues before the CDR3 end, so the remaining end is supplied by the germline J gene. This chain uses TRBV6-2 or TRBV6-3 with TRBJ2-2, with D possibly being TRBD2 (5 bases). Germline-derived CDR1 and CDR2 are MNHEY and SVGEGT. The CDR3 extends over 12 amino acids. V was clipped by 7 bases and J by 5 bases, with 8 bases between them. Partial CDR3 DNA: TGTGCCAGCATCACGGGGACCGGGGAG. Its protein is CASITGTGE. The whole CDR3 region reads CASITGTGELFF.

Worth noting for this clone: The read halts 3 residues ahead of the CDR3 end, with the missing end drawn from the germline J gene. V gene TRBV7-9 combines with J gene TRBJ2-1; 11 bases map to TRBD1. This CDR3 is 14 amino acids long. The germline gives CDR1 SEHNR, CDR2 FQNEAQ (reference sequence). Trimming cost V 5 bases and J 9 bases; bases outside gene matches: 6. This chain's CDR3 is CASSKTGTGGEQFF. Partial CDR3 DNA: TGTGCCAGCAGCAAAACCGGGACAGGGGGTGAG. Using reference TRBV7-9 and TRBJ2-1 for the parts outside the CDR3, the full variable domain is DTGVSQNPRHKITKRGQNVTFRCDPISEHNRLYWYRQTLGQGPEFLTYFQNEAQLEKSRLLSDRFSAERPKGSFSTLEIQRTEQGDSAMYLCASSKTGTGGEQFFGPGTRLTVL.

Concerning this clone: With the read ending 3 residues before the CDR3 end, the germline J gene is used to fill in that end. The chain links TRBV7-3 to TRBJ1-6; 9 nucleotides align to TRBD1. The J segment lost 7 bases and the V segment lost 5 bases, leaving 9 bases of the junction unmatched. The CDR3 consists of 16 residues. Germline CDR1 reads SGHTA; CDR2 reads FQGTGA. This chain's CDR3 is CASSLTGGKANSPLHF. CDR3 DNA, as far as it was read: TGTGCCAGCAGCCTGACAGGGGGGAAGGCCAATTCACCC.

For this clone: The read ends 3 residues shy of where the CDR3 ends; the end is completed using the germline J gene. V gene TRBV2 combines with J gene TRBJ1-6; perhaps TRBD1 as D (6 bases). The CDR3 has 13 residues. The V and J ends lost 7 bases and 9 bases respectively, with 13 bases between them. Germline V gives CDR1 SNHLY, CDR2 FYNNEI. CDR3 DNA, as far as it was read: TGTGCCAGCAAGGATACAGGGCTTTCACCC. This sequence encodes CASKDTGLSP. The complete CDR3 sequence is CASKDTGLSPLHF.

Of note for this clone: The read terminates 3 residues ahead of where the CDR3 ends, so the germline J gene completes it. The chain links TRBV4-2 to TRBJ2-1; 9 bases line up with TRBD2. This CDR3 comprises 20 residues. V gave up 2 bases and J gave up 3 bases; unmatched junction bases: 17. Germline CDR1 is LGHNA and CDR2 is YNFKEQ. CDR3 amino acids: CASSQLGGVVSGGRYNEQFF. CDR3 DNA (partial): TGTGCCAGCAGCCAACTAGGGGGGGTGGTTAGCGGGGGACGCTACAATGAG.

Remarks on this clone: The missing CDR3 end, 3 residues past where the read stops, is filled in from the germline J gene. The chain carries TRBV7-2 and TRBJ2-2; perhaps TRBD2 as D (6 bases). The CDR3 has 15 residues. The V end lost 5 bases, the J end lost 7 bases, and 17 bases lay between the germline ends. Germline-derived CDR1 and CDR2 are SGHTA and FQGNSA. CDR3 bases read: TGTGCCAGCAGCCCGATGACTAGTGGAATCGGGGAG. Translated: CASSPMTSGIGE. The CDR3 as a whole reads CASSPMTSGIGELFF.

Details on this clone: From the germline J gene comes the end of the CDR3, since the read stops 3 residues before it. The gene calls are TRBV19 and TRBJ1-4; 10 bases line up with TRBD1. J was trimmed by 1 base and V by 6 bases; bases with no gene match: 5. CDR1 and CDR2 (germline): LNHDA, SQIVND (reference sequence). The CDR3 totals 16 residues. CDR3 residues: CASSDRGRGTNEKLFF. The CDR3 DNA, read in part, is TGTGCCAGTAGCGACAGGGGGCGGGGAACTAATGAAAAA. Full variable domain (rest looked up from reference TRBV19 and TRBJ1-4): DGGITQSPKYLFRKEGQNVTLSCEQNLNHDAMYWYRQDPGQGLRLIYYSQIVNDFQKGDIAEGYSVSREKKESFPLTVTSAQKNPTAFYLCASSDRGRGTNEKLFFGSGTQLSVL.

Of note for this clone: The read gets to within 3 residues of the CDR3 end, and the germline J gene fills in the rest. V is TRBV20-1 and J is TRBJ1-6; the D is unclear. The V end lost 6 bases, the J end lost 7 bases, and 13 bases lay between the germline ends. CDR3 size: 13 residues. Germline CDR1 reads DFQATT; CDR2 reads SNEGSKA (reference sequence). CDR3 residues: CSAKSGINSPLHF. The covered CDR3 bases are TGCAGTGCAAAGTCGGGTATCAATTCACCC.

As for this clone: The read finishes 3 residues shy of the CDR3 end, and the germline J gene is used to complete it. The chain uses TRBV5-6 and TRBJ1-1, with 8 bases identical to TRBD1. Germline CDR1 and CDR2: SGHDT and YYEEEE. V trimming: 0 bases; J trimming: 4 bases; junction bases outside the gene matches: 5. This CDR3 is 15 amino acids long. The covered CDR3 bases are TGTGCCAGCAGCTTGGGGACAGGGAGGGGCACTGAA. It specifies CASSLGTGRGTE. The entire CDR3 sequence reads CASSLGTGRGTEAFF.

As for this clone: The read ends 3 residues shy of where the CDR3 ends; the end is completed using the germline J gene. The rearrangement uses TRBV5-6 and TRBJ1-6; tentative D call: TRBD1 (5 bases). Trimming pared 0 bases from V and 8 bases from J, leaving 12 bases between. Per the germline V gene, CDR1 is SGHDT and CDR2 is YYEEEE. The CDR3 has 15 residues. The CDR3 bases that were read are TGTGCCAGCAGCTTGGGGGGCCTGATTTATTCACCC. Amino acids: CASSLGGLIYSP. The entire CDR3 sequence reads CASSLGGLIYSPLHF.

Comments on this clone: From the germline J gene comes the end of the CDR3, since the read stops 3 residues before it. This sequence joins TRBV5-1 and TRBJ2-1; 12 bases agree with TRBD2. The V gene end was trimmed by 4 bases and the J gene end by 3 bases; junction bases not matched to a gene: 5. CDR1 and CDR2 (germline): SGHRS, YFSETQ. The CDR3 covers 16 residues. The chain's CDR3 is CASSGRTSGVYNEQFF. Incomplete CDR3 DNA: TGCGCCAGCAGCGGGCGGACTAGCGGGGTCTACAATGAG.